The subject of this entry is one T cell receptor (beta chain). This clone was counted between two and nine times. The antigen it binds to is not known. The record has no base qualities; no much larger clone is one base away. The collaborating institutions used their own protocols to collect whole blood in K2EDTA tubes. For TCRbeta analysis, collaborators shipped samples as frozen whole blood, isolated PBMCs, or DNA extracted from either of those sample types. The data are from a study of blood T cell repertoires in COVID-19 (dated by TCRdb to about 2020). For context, the study as a whole: Samples from collaborators originated in the United States, Italy and Spain and spanned both the acute and convalescent phases of COVID-19. The prospective study material was composed of cDNA or gDNA derived from T cells, B-cell-depleted T cells, or PBMCs. Deeply sampled blood TCRbeta repertoires from subjects exposed to, actively infected with, or recovered from COVID-19 were included in the dataset. The repertoires were released in a freely available public database intended as a resource for research on the immune response to SARS-CoV-2. Samples came from the ongoing ImmuneRACE study (first 160 participants) plus 1,254 subjects from 6 global collaborators. Sample metadata almost always included a de-identified subject ID, COVID-19 status, age in years and sex. Where HLA class I and class II types were available, the types were taken from metadata supplied by the sample provider, not from assay-based typing.

The CDR3 holds 15 amino acids from the cysteine to the phenylalanine. The read is trimmed to its CDR3 DNA, 45 bases read in frame from base 1. V loses 4 bases of germline sequence and J loses 6 bases, and the interval between the two ends is 18 bases. For CDR1 and CDR2, the germline V gene lists MGHRA and YSYEKL. The immunoSEQ Assay, a bias-controlled multiplex PCR, was used to amplify TCRbeta CDR3 regions from genomic DNA. The study's processing was this. Nucleated cell counts per sample were estimated from amplification of reference gene primers within the assay. To quantify the absolute abundance of each unique TCRbeta CDR3 rearrangement, sequence reads were collapsed and filtered. For each sample, productive Simpson clonality was calculated as the square root of Simpson's diversity index over productive rearrangements. TCRdb took over this immuneACCESS table, retaining in-frame rearrangements with V and J assigned. Such tables are incomplete; in checked studies, under half of the missing clones stem from an unresolved V gene, and the remainder is unexplained. Clone size and V and J calls were adopted from that table, with D and trimming inferred from the DNA. For this sample there are about 100,000 clones; less than 80% appear just once. The ten largest make up 20% of the sample.

What the authors observed across the whole study: How much clinical and demographic metadata was included differed by source and by participant, and the metadata was provided uncurated.

The rearranged segments are TRBV4-1 and TRBJ2-5; the best D guess is TRBD2, with 6 bases matching. The sequenced material came from peripheral blood. The receptor was isolated from a man between 65 and 79 years old with active or convalescent COVID-19. The DNA reads TGCGCCAGCAGCCCCCTGGGACTCGATGGGCAGACCCAGTACTTC. Its protein product is CASSPLGLDGQTQYF.